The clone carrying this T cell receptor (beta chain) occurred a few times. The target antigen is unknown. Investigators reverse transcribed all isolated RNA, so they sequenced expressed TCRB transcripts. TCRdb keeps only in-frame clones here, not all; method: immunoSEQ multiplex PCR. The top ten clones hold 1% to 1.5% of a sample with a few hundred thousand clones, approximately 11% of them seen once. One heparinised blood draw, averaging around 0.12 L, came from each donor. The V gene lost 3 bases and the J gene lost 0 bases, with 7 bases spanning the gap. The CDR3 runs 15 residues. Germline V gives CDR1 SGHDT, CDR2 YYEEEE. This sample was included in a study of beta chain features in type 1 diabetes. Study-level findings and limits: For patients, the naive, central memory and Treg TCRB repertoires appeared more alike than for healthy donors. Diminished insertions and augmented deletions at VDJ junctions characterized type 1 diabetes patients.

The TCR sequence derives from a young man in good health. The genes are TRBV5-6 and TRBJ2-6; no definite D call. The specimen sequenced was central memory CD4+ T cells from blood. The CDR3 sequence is CASSYGVSGANVLTF. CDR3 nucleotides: TGTGCCAGCAGCTATGGGGTCTCTGGGGCCAACGTCCTGACTTTC.